This entry lists 13 T cell receptor beta chains sequenced from one sample in a study of T cells after somatic rescue of genetic block. The assay was immunoSEQ multiplex PCR, and TCRdb's table has in-frame clones only and misses some. This sample yields 85,000 to 100,000 clones, of which around 90% are seen a single time; 1.5% to 2% belongs to the top ten. The sample was peripheral blood mononuclear cells (PBMCs). All receptors derive from a woman aged 18-29 years.

This rearrangement joins TRBV4-1 to TRBJ1-1; 9 positions match TRBD1. CDR1 is MGHRA, CDR2 YSYEKL, per germline. There are 15 residues in the CDR3. With 3 bases clipped from V and 11 bases from J, the junction kept 13 bases outside the gene matches. CDR3 sequence: CASSQNHRDRASAFF. The CDR3 DNA follows: TGCGCCAGCAGCCAGAACCACCGGGACAGGGCTTCGGCTTTCTTT.

The chain links TRBV2 to TRBJ2-1, with 8 bases aligning to TRBD2. CDR1 and CDR2 from the germline V gene are SNHLY and FYNNEI. CDR3 length: 15 amino acids. Trimming at V came to 5 bases and at J to 9 bases, leaving 12 bases not matched to a gene. CDR3 region: CASSPPGLGLGEQFF. DNA for the CDR3: TGTGCCAGCAGTCCGCCGGGACTAGGGCTGGGTGAGCAGTTCTTC.

The V gene is TRBV7-3, the J gene TRBJ2-5; weak D call: TRBD2 (6 bases). The CDR3 is 15 amino acids. Trimming stripped 0 bases from V and 5 bases from J, with 13 bases between. Germline V gene data show CDR1 as SGHTA and CDR2 as FQGTGA. The CDR3 region has the DNA TGTGCCAGCAGCTTAACTACGGGAGAAGGGGAGACCCAGTACTTC. This sequence encodes CASSLTTGEGETQYF.

The chain links TRBV2 to TRBJ1-1, with D possibly TRBD1 on 5 matching bases. Trimming took 3 bases from V and 0 from J, leaving 11 bases between them. The CDR3 runs 15 residues. CDR1 is SNHLY, CDR2 FYNNEI, per germline. The DNA of the CDR3 is TGTGCCAGCAGTGATGGGGGGGTCATGAACACTGAAGCTTTCTTT. Encoded protein: CASSDGGVMNTEAFF.

This chain connects TRBV7-9 to TRBJ1-1, with D possibly matching TRBD1 (6 bases). Trimming took off 5 bases at V and 4 bases at J, with 14 bases between the two ends. This CDR3 contains 14 residues. Germline-derived CDR1 and CDR2 are SEHNR and FQNEAQ (reference sequence). CDR3 residues: CASSPTAGATEAFF. CDR3 sequence (DNA): TGTGCCAGCAGCCCGACGGCAGGGGCCACTGAAGCTTTCTTT.

The V gene is TRBV6-5, the J gene TRBJ2-7, with D unclear. V shed 5 bases and J shed 3 bases, with 11 bases lying between them. There are 13 residues in the CDR3. CDR1 is MNHEY, CDR2 SVGAGI, per germline. Here the CDR3 reads CASSNADHYEQYF. The CDR3 DNA follows: TGTGCCAGCAGTAACGCCGATCACTACGAGCAGTACTTC.

This chain connects TRBV19 to TRBJ2-4, with a tentative D call TRBD2 (6 bases). Germline V gene data show CDR1 as LNHDA and CDR2 as SQIVND (reference sequence). Trimming removed 9 bases from V and 8 bases from J, with 14 bases in between. The CDR3 totals 12 residues. The chain's CDR3 is CASAGSGDIQYF. CDR3 coding DNA: TGTGCCAGCGCAGGGTCGGGGGACATTCAGTACTTC.

The CDR3 DNA sequence: TGCAGCGTTGAAGGGGACAGGAATGAAAAACTGTTTTTT. Amino acid sequence: CSVEGDRNEKLFF. The V and J genes are TRBV29-1 and TRBJ1-4; 8 positions agree with TRBD1. The CDR3 has 13 residues. With V trimmed by 1 base and J by 5 bases, 0 bases remained unmatched. Germline values: CDR1 SQVTM, CDR2 ANQGSEA.

The V call is TRBV5-1, the J call TRBJ2-5; unclear D gene. The DNA end is more similar to TRBJ2-7, so the J call may be wrong. The CDR3 runs to 13 residues. Germline lookup yields CDR1 SGHRS and CDR2 YFSETQ. In nucleotides, the CDR3 is TGCGCCAGCAGCTTGTCTGGGGTGTTCGAGCAGTACTTC. Translating gives CASSLSGVFEQYF.

The chain employs TRBV9 and TRBJ2-3; D is possibly TRBD1 (7 bases). Germline V gene data show CDR1 as SGDLS and CDR2 as YYNGEE. Trimming left V 0 bases short and J 1 base short, with 24 bases between. The CDR3 spans 20 residues. CDR3 sequence: CASSVGAGGGARRGTDTQYF. Written as DNA, the CDR3 is TGTGCCAGCAGCGTAGGGGCTGGAGGGGGCGCCCGCCGGGGCACAGATACGCAGTATTTT. Based on the CDR3 plus reference TRBV9 and TRBJ2-3, the full variable domain is DSGVTQTPKHLITATGQRVTLRCSPRSGDLSVYWYQQSLDQGLQFLIQYYNGEERAKGNILERFSAQQFPDLHSELNLSSLELGDSALYFCASSVGAGGGARRGTDTQYFGPGTRLTVL.

A single count supports this clone. This chain uses TRBV9 with TRBJ2-1; no clear D gene. Germline V gene sequence: CDR1 SGDLS, CDR2 YYNGEE. The CDR3 length is 15 residues. Between the trimmed V and J ends, which lost 2 bases and 5 bases, there was a span of 14 bases. The CDR3 DNA sequence: TGTGCCAGCAGCGTTTTAAAAACACGGAACAATGAGCAGTTCTTC. Its translation is CASSVLKTRNNEQFF.

This clone was observed once. The chain combines TRBV5-1 with TRBJ1-2, with D possibly being TRBD1 (5 bases). The CDR3 extends over 17 amino acids. Trimming stripped 0 bases from V and 0 bases from J, with 15 bases between. Germline-derived CDR1 and CDR2 are SGHRS and YFSETQ. The DNA for the CDR3 is TGCGCCAGCAGCTTGGATGGGACCGACGTTACTAACTATGGCTACACCTTC. This encodes CASSLDGTDVTNYGYTF. Filled out from reference TRBV5-1 and TRBJ1-2, the complete variable domain reads KAGVTQTPRYLIKTRGQQVTLSCSPISGHRSVSWYQQTPGQGLQFLFEYFSETQRNKGNFPGRFSGRQFSNSRSEMNVSTLELGDSALYLCASSLDGTDVTNYGYTFGSGTRLTVV.

In this sample, this clone turned up a few times. V and J are TRBV27 and TRBJ2-1; 15 bases are a match to TRBD2. This CDR3 comprises 14 residues. The junction had 1 base not matched to a gene; V was cut back by 6 bases and J by 7 bases. CDR1 is MNHEY, CDR2 SMNVEV, per germline (reference sequence). As DNA, the CDR3 is TGTGCCAGCAGGGGGACTAGCGGGAGGAATGAGCAGTTCTTC. Translated: CASRGTSGRNEQFF.